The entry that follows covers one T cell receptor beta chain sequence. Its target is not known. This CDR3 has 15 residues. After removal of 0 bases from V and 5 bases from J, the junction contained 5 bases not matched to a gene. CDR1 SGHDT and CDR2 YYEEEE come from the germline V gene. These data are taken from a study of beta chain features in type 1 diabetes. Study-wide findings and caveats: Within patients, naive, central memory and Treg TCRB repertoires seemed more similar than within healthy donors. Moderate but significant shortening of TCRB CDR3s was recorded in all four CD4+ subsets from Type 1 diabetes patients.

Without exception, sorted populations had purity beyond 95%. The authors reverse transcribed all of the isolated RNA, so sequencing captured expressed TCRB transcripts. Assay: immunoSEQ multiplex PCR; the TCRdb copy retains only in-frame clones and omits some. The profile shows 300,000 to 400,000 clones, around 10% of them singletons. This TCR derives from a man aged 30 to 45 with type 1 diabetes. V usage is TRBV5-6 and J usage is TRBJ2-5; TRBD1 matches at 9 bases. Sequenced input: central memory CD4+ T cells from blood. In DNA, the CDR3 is TGTGCCAGCAGCTTGGGGGACAGGGAAGCCGAGACCCAGTACTTC. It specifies CASSLGDREAETQYF.